Following are 26 T cell receptor beta chains from one sample sequenced in a study of blood T cell repertoires in COVID-19. Using immunoSEQ multiplex PCR, the repertoire was profiled, and TCRdb retains in-frame clones only, with some absent. In the table there are 100,000 to 150,000 clones, more than 60% of which are singletons. The source material was peripheral blood. The receptor set was obtained from an older woman with acute or convalescent COVID-19.

A few counts support this clone. The chain couples TRBV5-4 to TRBJ2-5; D call uncertain. Trimming took 1 base from V and 5 from J, leaving 15 bases between them. The length of the CDR3 is 15 residues. Germline V gene lookup returns CDR1 SGHNT and CDR2 YYREEE (reference sequence). In nucleotides, the CDR3 is TGTGCCAGCAGCTTGTTCGGTTCACCCCGGGAGACCCAGTACTTC. Translation: CASSLFGSPRETQYF.

V gene TRBV11-3 combines with J gene TRBJ1-5; D gene unclear. There are 16 residues in the CDR3. CDR1 and CDR2 from the germline V gene are SGHNT and YENEEA. Trimming removed 3 bases from V and 5 bases from J, with 17 bases in between. The CDR3 DNA reads as TGTGCCAGCAGCTTCGGCAGCAATATAGCATATCAGCCCCAGCATTTT. Translating it yields CASSFGSNIAYQPQHF.

This clone was observed a few times. The gene calls are TRBV7-9 and TRBJ1-5; D uncertain. CDR3 size: 12 residues. Germline V gene data show CDR1 as SEHNR and CDR2 as FQNEAQ (reference sequence). V dropped 5 bases and J dropped 2 bases, with 4 bases sitting between them. As DNA, the CDR3 is TGTGCCAGCAGCCGTGGCAATCAGCCCCAGCATTTT. Encoded protein: CASSRGNQPQHF. Filled out from reference TRBV7-9 and TRBJ1-5, the complete variable domain reads DTGVSQNPRHKITKRGQNVTFRCDPISEHNRLYWYRQTLGQGPEFLTYFQNEAQLEKSRLLSDRFSAERPKGSFSTLEIQRTEQGDSAMYLCASSRGNQPQHFGDGTRLSIL.

This sequence joins TRBV29-1 and TRBJ2-7, with 7 bases aligning to TRBD1. From germline, CDR1 is SQVTM and CDR2 ANQGSEA. The CDR3 is 12 residues long. V gave up 6 bases and J gave up 3 bases; unmatched junction bases: 5. For the CDR3, the DNA is TGCAGCGTCCGGACAGGCTACTACGAGCAGTACTTC. Encoded protein: CSVRTGYYEQYF.

This clone was found many times. The V call is TRBV2, the J call TRBJ1-1; perhaps TRBD1 as D (5 bases). From germline, CDR1 is SNHLY and CDR2 FYNNEI. This CDR3 is built from 15 residues. Trimming took 6 bases from V and 0 from J, leaving 14 bases between them. CDR3 bases: TGTGCCAGCAGACCCCGGGGAGGGGTGAACACTGAAGCTTTCTTT. It codes for CASRPRGGVNTEAFF.

J is TRBJ2-2 and V is TRBV12-3 or TRBV12-4; D uncertain. This CDR3 has 12 amino acids. Trimming left V 2 bases short and J 6 bases short, with 4 bases between. CDR3 in DNA: TGTGCCAGCAGTTTAAGCCCCGGGGAGCTGTTTTTT. It is translated as CASSLSPGELFF.

This chain uses TRBV2 with TRBJ2-5; 7 bases match TRBD2. Germline CDR1 and CDR2: SNHLY and FYNNEI. This CDR3 is built from 15 residues. Losses at the gene ends were 6 bases for V and 0 bases for J; bases not matched to a gene: 7. The CDR3 sequence is CASRAGLTNQETQYF. As DNA, the CDR3 is TGTGCCAGCAGGGCGGGACTAACAAACCAAGAGACCCAGTACTTC.

The chain recombines TRBV28 with TRBJ1-5; D is ambiguous. CDR1 is MDHEN, CDR2 SYDVKM, per germline. This CDR3 is built from 12 residues. The V and J ends lost 4 bases and 9 bases respectively, with 10 bases between them. CDR3 sequence: CASSSGGWPQHF. CDR3 coding DNA: TGTGCCAGCAGTTCCGGTGGTTGGCCCCAGCATTTT.

In its sample, this clone was seen a few times. This chain uses TRBV2 with TRBJ2-7; TRBD2 matches at 10 bases. CDR1 is SNHLY, CDR2 FYNNEI, per germline. Trimming at V came to 5 bases and at J to 6 bases, leaving 16 bases not matched to a gene. CDR3 size: 17 residues. DNA of the CDR3: TGTGCCAGCAGTAGACAGGGTCCCGGGACTAGCGTTTCCGAGCAGTACTTC. The encoded protein is CASSRQGPGTSVSEQYF.

The V gene is TRBV27, the J gene TRBJ2-1; maybe TRBD2 (5 bases). The CDR3 consists of 15 residues. Germline CDR1 is MNHEY and CDR2 is SMNVEV (reference sequence). V was clipped by 3 bases and J by 2 bases, with 11 bases between them. The CDR3 is CASSLGWGAYNEQFF. The CDR3 nucleotides are TGTGCCAGCAGTTTGGGGTGGGGAGCCTACAATGAGCAGTTCTTC.

This clone was detected once. The V and J genes are TRBV5-1 and TRBJ2-3; 7 bases match TRBD1. The CDR3 sequence is 15 residues long. Per the germline V gene, CDR1 is SGHRS and CDR2 is YFSETQ. Trimming cost V 4 bases and J 4 bases; bases outside gene matches: 9. Written as DNA, the CDR3 is TGCGCCAGCAGCCCACCGACAGGGTTATCAGATACGCAGTATTTT. This codes for CASSPPTGLSDTQYF.

Turning to this clone: Other nucleotide sequences from this sample produce the same CDR3. The chain employs TRBV3-1 (or the pseudogene TRBV3-2) and TRBJ2-3, with 12 bases that match TRBD1. Germline V CDR1 and CDR2: LGHDT, YNNKEL (reference sequence). The CDR3 has 15 amino acids. V shed 4 bases, J shed 3 bases, and the junction held 2 bases outside the gene matches. The CDR3 loop reads CASSPGQGATDTQYF. The DNA for the CDR3 is TGTGCCAGCAGCCCGGGACAGGGGGCAACAGATACGCAGTATTTT.

The chain carries TRBV12-3 or TRBV12-4 and TRBJ1-5, with D hard to call. The CDR3 runs 12 residues. Trimming removed 5 bases at V and 4 bases at J, with 6 bases between. The CDR3 reads CASSPMNQPQHF. The DNA of the CDR3 is TGTGCCAGCAGTCCCATGAATCAGCCCCAGCATTTT.

V and J are TRBV30 and TRBJ2-5; 10 bases match TRBD2. V trimming: 0 bases; J trimming: 2 bases; junction bases outside the gene matches: 6. This CDR3 contains 16 residues. Germline assignment: CDR1 GTSNPN and CDR2 SVGIG (reference sequence). The CDR3 here is CAWSVLAGAGQETQYF. The DNA for the CDR3 is TGTGCCTGGAGTGTTCTAGCGGGAGCCGGGCAAGAGACCCAGTACTTC.

This clone has just a few counts. This chain links TRBV28 with TRBJ1-1; D is undetermined. The V and J ends lost 7 bases and 1 base respectively, with 16 bases between them. This CDR3 has 15 amino acids. From germline, CDR1 is MDHEN and CDR2 SYDVKM. CDR3 nucleotides: TGTGCCAGCATCACTGGTTATCTGCAGAACACTGAAGCTTTCTTT. This sequence encodes CASITGYLQNTEAFF.

V is TRBV29-1 and J is TRBJ2-1, with TRBD1 matching over 11 bases. The germline gives CDR1 SQVTM, CDR2 ANQGSEA. This CDR3 is 13 amino acids long. CDR3 nucleotides: TGCAGTTCGTTGGGACAGGGGGTGAATGAGCAGTTCTTC. Translated, it gives CSSLGQGVNEQFF.

The chain employs TRBV5-1 and TRBJ1-5, with a tentative D call TRBD1 (5 bases). The germline gives CDR1 SGHRS, CDR2 YFSETQ. Trimming cost V 0 bases and J 11 bases, with 15 bases left between them. This CDR3 spans 14 amino acids. As DNA, the CDR3 is TGCGCCAGCAGCTTGGCAGGGCTCGATGAGGCCCAGCATTTT. Amino acids: CASSLAGLDEAQHF.

This chain uses TRBV10-3 with TRBJ2-1, with TRBD2 matching over 16 bases. V trimming: 4 bases; J trimming: 9 bases; junction bases outside the gene matches: 9. CDR3 length: 17 amino acids. CDR1 is ENHRY, CDR2 SYGVKD, per germline. The CDR3 spells CAISGPGLAGGLSEQFF. The CDR3 DNA is TGTGCCATCAGTGGACCGGGACTAGCGGGGGGGCTGTCTGAGCAGTTCTTC.

The chain joins TRBV9 to TRBJ2-7; D call uncertain. Germline CDR1 and CDR2: SGDLS and YYNGEE. The V and J ends lost 0 bases and 5 bases respectively, with 9 bases between them. This CDR3 spans 13 amino acids. The CDR3 here is CASSVDVRNEQYF. The CDR3 coding sequence is TGTGCCAGCAGCGTAGATGTCAGGAACGAGCAGTACTTC.

This clone came up a few times. The CDR3 sequence is CATTTGTSMSEQYF. Here the CDR3 DNA reads TGTGCCACCACCACCGGGACTAGCATGTCCGAGCAGTACTTC. This chain connects TRBV15 to TRBJ2-7; 9 nucleotides agree with TRBD2. CDR1 and CDR2 (germline): LNHNV, YYDKDF (reference sequence). V lost 7 bases to trimming and J lost 6 bases; unmatched junction nucleotides: 10. The length of the CDR3 is 14 residues.

This sequence joins TRBV20-1 and TRBJ2-3; TRBD1 matches 7 bases. The CDR3 spans 11 residues. Germline CDR1 and CDR2: DFQATT and SNEGSKA (reference sequence). Trimming cost V 7 bases and J 9 bases; bases outside gene matches: 7. Here the CDR3 DNA reads TGCAGTGTAGAGACAGGGCTCACGCAGTATTTT. It encodes CSVETGLTQYF.

Concerning this clone itself: Other DNA sequences from this sample encode an identical CDR3 as well. The chain combines TRBV7-2 with TRBJ2-5; 8 nucleotides line up with TRBD2. Per germline, CDR1 SGHTA and CDR2 FQGNSA. The CDR3 has 14 residues. V was clipped by 3 bases and J by 1 base; unmatched bases: 1. CDR3 protein: CASSFGGGQETQYF. The CDR3 DNA sequence: TGTGCCAGCAGCTTCGGGGGGGGCCAAGAGACCCAGTACTTC.

The genes are TRBV27 and TRBJ1-6; 8 bases map to TRBD1. Germline V lookup: CDR1 MNHEY, CDR2 SMNVEV (reference sequence). CDR3 length equals 16 residues. J was trimmed by 4 bases and V by 5 bases; bases with no gene match: 7. DNA for the CDR3: TGTGCCAGCAGTCAGAGACAGGGGCGATATAATTCACCCCTCCACTTT. It is translated as CASSQRQGRYNSPLHF.

Within the sample, this clone is medium-sized. The rearrangement uses TRBV27 and TRBJ2-1; D is unresolved. The CDR3 totals 13 residues. Germline assignment: CDR1 MNHEY and CDR2 SMNVEV (reference sequence). V was cut by 2 bases and J by 6 bases, with 8 bases left in between. CDR3 DNA: TGTGCCAGCAGTTTAGCTGCTACCAATGAGCAGTTCTTC. It is translated as CASSLAATNEQFF.

V and J are TRBV19 and TRBJ1-4, with TRBD1 matching over 9 bases. CDR3 length: 16 amino acids. The ends lost 4 bases at V and 7 bases at J; junction bases unmatched: 10. From germline, CDR1 is LNHDA and CDR2 SQIVND (reference sequence). This CDR3 reads CASSTPTGGIGEKLFF. Here the CDR3 DNA reads TGTGCCAGTAGTACCCCGACAGGGGGTATCGGTGAAAAACTGTTTTTT.

This clone turned up a few times. This chain joins TRBV5-4 and TRBJ2-1, with TRBD2 matching 11 bases. The CDR3 runs to 17 residues. Trimming at V came to 1 base and at J to 3 bases, leaving 6 bases not matched to a gene. Germline V gene data show CDR1 as SGHNT and CDR2 as YYREEE (reference sequence). The chain's CDR3 is CASSLPELAGDYNEQFF. For the CDR3, the DNA is TGTGCCAGCAGCTTGCCCGAACTAGCGGGGGACTACAATGAGCAGTTCTTC. Full variable domain (remainder filled in from reference TRBV5-4 and TRBJ2-1): ETGVTQSPTHLIKTRGQQVTLRCSSQSGHNTVSWYQQALGQGPQFIFQYYREEENGRGNFPPRFSGLQFPNYSSELNVNALELDDSALYLCASSLPELAGDYNEQFFGPGTRLTVL.